These 12 T cell receptor beta chains originate from one sample sequenced in a study of CD4 T cells in relation to SARS-CoV-2 and coronaviruses. Measured with immunoSEQ multiplex PCR; TCRdb has only the in-frame clones, and not every one. Of 50,000 to 65,000 clones in the sample, about 92% were seen once. Sequencing was done on a sample of naive CD4+ T cells from PBMCs. Subset described: naive CD4+ T cells isolated by negative enrichment. Receptors were obtained from an adult with COVID-19.

Written as DNA, the CDR3 is TGTGCCAGCACCTCTTTGGGGAACACAGATACGCAGTATTTT. Protein: CASTSLGNTDTQYF. J is TRBJ2-3 and V is TRBV28; D is uncertain. Germline-derived CDR1 and CDR2 are MDHEN and SYDVKM. Trimming took off 7 bases at V and 2 bases at J, with 13 bases between the two ends. The CDR3 length is 14 residues. The full variable domain, its missing parts supplied by reference TRBV28 and TRBJ2-3, is DVKVTQSSRYLVKRTGEKVFLECVQDMDHENMFWYRQDPGLGLRLIYFSYDVKMKEKGDIPEGYSVSREKKERFSLILESASTNQTSMYLCASTSLGNTDTQYFGPGTRLTVL.

The gene calls are TRBV6-5 and TRBJ2-3; 8 positions agree with TRBD2. Germline CDR1 MNHEY, CDR2 SVGAGI. Unmatched junction bases numbered 5, after V lost 5 bases and J lost 1 base. This CDR3 has 15 residues. The CDR3 DNA sequence: TGTGCCAGCAGTCATACGACTAGCGGCACAGATACGCAGTATTTT. It encodes CASSHTTSGTDTQYF.

As for this clone: The identical CDR3 is also encoded by other nucleotide sequences in the sample. The chain employs TRBV28 and TRBJ2-7; D ambiguous. Per germline, CDR1 MDHEN and CDR2 SYDVKM. This CDR3 is built from 13 residues. The V end was cut by 3 bases, the J end by 5 bases, with 11 bases between. In DNA, the CDR3 is TGTGCCAGCAGTTTCGAGATCCCGCACGAGCAGTACTTC. As protein: CASSFEIPHEQYF. The variable domain in full, completed from reference TRBV28 and TRBJ2-7, reads DVKVTQSSRYLVKRTGEKVFLECVQDMDHENMFWYRQDPGLGLRLIYFSYDVKMKEKGDIPEGYSVSREKKERFSLILESASTNQTSMYLCASSFEIPHEQYFGPGTRLTVT.

The V call is TRBV18, the J call TRBJ2-7; 7 bases are shared with TRBD1. V lost 3 bases and J lost 2; bases outside the gene matches: 4. Germline values: CDR1 KGHSH, CDR2 LQKENI. The CDR3 is made up of 14 amino acids. CDR3 DNA: TGTGCCAGCTCACCGGGACAGCAAACCTACGAGCAGTACTTC. Translated: CASSPGQQTYEQYF.

J is TRBJ1-4 and V is TRBV5-6; TRBD1 is a possible D gene (5 bases). Trimming left V 4 bases short and J 8 bases short, with 15 bases between. This CDR3 spans 14 amino acids. CDR1 and CDR2 (germline): SGHDT, YYEEEE. The CDR3 loop is CASSDSGREEKLFF. The CDR3 region has the DNA TGTGCCAGCAGCGACTCGGGGCGAGAAGAAAAACTGTTTTTT.

The chain employs TRBV28 and TRBJ2-3, with a possible D match to TRBD1 (6 bases). The length of the CDR3 is 18 residues. Germline assignment: CDR1 MDHEN and CDR2 SYDVKM. V was pared by 4 bases and J by 0 bases, with 20 bases between. The CDR3 reads CASSSGTTPSLSTDTQYF. In nucleotides, the CDR3 is TGTGCCAGCAGTTCCGGGACAACCCCGTCTCTAAGCACAGATACGCAGTATTTT. The full variable domain, completed using reference TRBV28 and TRBJ2-3, is DVKVTQSSRYLVKRTGEKVFLECVQDMDHENMFWYRQDPGLGLRLIYFSYDVKMKEKGDIPEGYSVSREKKERFSLILESASTNQTSMYLCASSSGTTPSLSTDTQYFGPGTRLTVL.

This chain links TRBV11-3 with TRBJ2-1; no reliable D call. The CDR3 is made up of 15 amino acids. The germline CDR1 and CDR2 sequences are SGHNT and YENEEA. V lost 2 bases to trimming and J lost 2 bases, with 10 bases between them. The CDR3 region has the DNA TGTGCCAGCAGCTTATCGGTAGGAACCTACAATGAGCAGTTCTTC. Encoded protein: CASSLSVGTYNEQFF. The full variable domain, in which reference TRBV11-3 and TRBJ2-1 provide the parts outside the CDR3, is EAGVVQSPRYKIIEKKQPVAFWCNPISGHNTLYWYLQNLGQGPELLIRYENEEAVDDSQLPKDRFSAERLKGVDSTLKIQPAELGDSAVYLCASSLSVGTYNEQFFGPGTRLTVL.

The chain links TRBV7-9 to TRBJ2-1; D gene ambiguous. Germline lookup yields CDR1 SEHNR and CDR2 FQNEAQ (reference sequence). CDR3 length: 11 amino acids. Trimming took 5 bases from V and 9 from J, leaving 8 bases between them. CDR3 loop: CASSNVGEQFF. CDR3 DNA sequence: TGTGCCAGCAGCAACGTAGGTGAGCAGTTCTTC.

The rearrangement joins TRBV10-3 to TRBJ1-1; perhaps TRBD1 as D (5 bases). CDR1 ENHRY and CDR2 SYGVKD come from the germline V gene. Trimming shortened V by 3 bases and J by 3 bases, and 5 bases separated the two germline ends. CDR3 length equals 12 residues. CDR3 in amino acids: CAISEGDTEAFF. In nucleotides, the CDR3 is TGTGCCATCAGTGAAGGGGACACTGAAGCTTTCTTT.

The chain combines TRBV11-2 with TRBJ2-4; D is perhaps TRBD1 or TRBD2 (5 bases each). Trimming took 1 base from V and 7 from J, leaving 17 bases between them. From germline, CDR1 is SGHAT and CDR2 FQNNGV. CDR3 length: 16 residues. This CDR3 is CASSLAVGPSGNIQYF. The CDR3 nucleotides read TGTGCCAGCAGCTTAGCAGTGGGACCGAGTGGGAACATTCAGTACTTC.

This clone was observed a single time. The chain couples TRBV2 to TRBJ2-1; D possibly corresponds to TRBD2 (5 bases). The V end was cut by 7 bases, the J end by 12 bases, with 10 bases between. The CDR3 contains 10 residues. Germline CDR1 reads SNHLY; CDR2 reads FYNNEI. In DNA, the CDR3 is TGTGCCAGCATCGGGGTTCGGCAGTTCTTC. It encodes CASIGVRQFF.

The chain carries TRBV7-3 and TRBJ2-7; 8 bases match TRBD1. Trimming cost V 1 base and J 6 bases; bases outside gene matches: 2. CDR1 SGHTA and CDR2 FQGTGA come from the germline V gene. This CDR3 is built from 13 residues. Here the CDR3 DNA reads TGTGCCAGCAGCTTAATACAGGGGGGCGAGCAGTACTTC. Residues: CASSLIQGGEQYF. The full variable domain, with the rest looked up from reference TRBV7-3 and TRBJ2-7, is GAGVSQTPSNKVTEKGKYVELRCDPISGHTALYWYRQSLGQGPEFLIYFQGTGAADDSGLPNDRFFAVRPEGSVSTLKIQRTERGDSAVYLCASSLIQGGEQYFGPGTRLTVT.